This T cell receptor beta chain is from a study of blood T cell repertoires in COVID-19 (dated by TCRdb to the early 2020s). Turning to the overall study: Samples from collaborators originated in the United States, Italy and Spain and spanned both the acute and convalescent phases of COVID-19. The prospective study material was composed of cDNA or gDNA derived from T cells, B-cell-depleted T cells, or PBMCs. Deeply sampled blood TCRbeta repertoires from subjects exposed to, actively infected with, or recovered from COVID-19 were included in the dataset. A freely available public database, intended as a resource for researchers studying the immune response to SARS-CoV-2, is where the repertoires were released. The samples were drawn from two sources: the first 160 participants of the ongoing ImmuneRACE study, and 950 to 1,500 subjects contributed by 6 global collaborators. The sample metadata nearly always contained a de-identified subject ID, COVID-19 status, age in years and sex. Where available, HLA class I and class II types were obtained from metadata supplied by the sample provider rather than from assay-based typing.

TCRbeta CDR3 regions were amplified from genomic DNA using the immunoSEQ Assay, a bias-controlled multiplex PCR. Under the source paper's analysis protocol: The number of nucleated cells in each sample was estimated by amplification of reference gene primers within the assay. Sequence reads were collapsed and filtered to measure the absolute abundance of every unique TCRbeta CDR3 rearrangement. Productive Simpson clonality was computed per sample as the square root of Simpson's diversity index over productive rearrangements. Entries here come from immuneACCESS through TCRdb and include only in-frame sequences with V and J called. Some clones fail to appear in such tables; in the studies checked, an unresolved V gene covers under half of the shortfall, and the cause of the remainder is unknown. That table supplies the V and J calls and clone size; D and trimming were determined from the DNA. A total of about 290,000 clones appear in this sample, about 82% of them only once. Of the sample, about 4% falls within the top ten clones.

Per the germline V gene (reference sequence), LNHDA is the CDR1 and SQIVND is the CDR2. At the junction V is shortened by 10 bases and J by 3 bases, with 12 bases in between. Spanning cysteine to phenylalanine, the CDR3 consists of 12 amino acids. Left in the record is the CDR3 DNA by itself, 36 bases read in frame from the first base. Whole blood was collected in K2EDTA tubes by collaborating institutions according to the institutions' own protocols. For TCRbeta analysis, collaborator samples were shipped as frozen whole blood, as isolated PBMCs, or as DNA extracted from either sample type. As concerns this clone: Its antigen is not yet known. Per-nucleotide qualities are absent, and no much larger clonotype sits a single base away.

The paper as a whole reports these results and caveats: Clinical and demographic metadata were provided uncurated, with the amount varying by source and participant.

The chain employs TRBV19 and TRBJ1-2; TRBD1 might be the D gene, on 6 matching bases. The sequence was collected from a woman aged 45-60 years with active or convalescent COVID-19. Sequencing was carried out using peripheral blood. The nucleotides are TGTGCCACCGAGGGGGGGGACTATGGCTACACCTTC. It encodes CATEGGDYGYTF.